The 21 T cell receptor beta chains listed next were all sequenced from one sample in a study of blood T cell repertoires in COVID-19. Clones were read by immunoSEQ multiplex PCR, and TCRdb kept only the in-frame ones, dropping some. The sample contains some 150,000 clones, 70% to 90% of which appear only once. Sequenced sample: peripheral blood. The receptors shown here come from an older woman with COVID-19, enrolled during active disease.

This chain connects TRBV2 to TRBJ1-3, with D uncertain. The CDR3 runs 13 residues. Trimming pared 6 bases from V and 7 bases from J, leaving 13 bases between. Germline CDR1 SNHLY, CDR2 FYNNEI. The CDR3 sequence is CASSTGVANTIYF. The CDR3 DNA is TGTGCCAGCAGCACCGGTGTCGCGAACACCATATATTTT. The entire variable domain, with the rest obtained from reference TRBV2 and TRBJ1-3, is as follows: EPEVTQTPSHQVTQMGQEVILRCVPISNHLYFYWYRQILGQKVEFLVSFYNNEISEKSEIFDDQFSVERPDGSNFTLKIRSTKLEDSAMYFCASSTGVANTIYFGEGSWLTVV.

The chain employs TRBV9 and TRBJ2-1; 11 bases line up with TRBD2. The germline V gene has CDR1 SGDLS and CDR2 YYNGEE. The CDR3 sequence is 15 residues long. J was trimmed by 9 bases and V by 0 bases; bases with no gene match: 5. This chain's CDR3 is CASSVGTSGRGEQFF. The CDR3 DNA sequence: TGTGCCAGCAGCGTAGGCACTAGCGGGAGAGGTGAGCAGTTCTTC.

The rearrangement joins TRBV7-2 to TRBJ2-1, with 7 bases that match TRBD2. The CDR3 is 14 amino acids. V lost 7 bases to trimming and J lost 0 bases; unmatched junction nucleotides: 3. Germline V gene data show CDR1 as SGHTA and CDR2 as FQGNSA. CDR3 sequence (DNA): TGTGCCAGCACCTCTAGCGGCTCCTACAATGAGCAGTTCTTC. Protein sequence: CASTSSGSYNEQFF.

The V and J genes are TRBV7-9 and TRBJ2-1; 9 nucleotides match TRBD2. Germline CDR1 SEHNR, CDR2 FQNEAQ (reference sequence). V lost 8 bases and J lost 0; bases outside the gene matches: 5. The CDR3 loop spans 15 amino acids. CDR3 sequence: CASGISGSSYNEQFF. Here the CDR3 DNA reads TGTGCCAGCGGGATTAGCGGGAGCTCCTACAATGAGCAGTTCTTC.

The rearrangement links TRBV18 to TRBJ2-5; D might be TRBD1 (7 bases). V lost 2 bases and J 4 bases, leaving 14 bases between the germline ends. This CDR3 is built from 15 residues. Germline V gene lookup returns CDR1 KGHSH and CDR2 LQKENI. As DNA, the CDR3 is TGTGCCAGCTCACCATCGGCAGGGGGAGGAGAGACCCAGTACTTC. Its protein is CASSPSAGGGETQYF.

This clone was recorded once. The chain uses TRBV27 and TRBJ2-1, with D tentatively TRBD2 (6 bases). The germline CDR1 and CDR2 sequences are MNHEY and SMNVEV (reference sequence). CDR3 length: 15 amino acids. V was cut by 2 bases and J by 4 bases, with 12 bases left in between. The DNA of the CDR3 is TGTGCCAGCAGTTTACTGCGGGATAGGTACAATGAGCAGTTCTTC. It yields the protein CASSLLRDRYNEQFF.

The chain's CDR3 is CASMSGAGNTIYF. DNA for the CDR3: TGTGCCAGCATGTCGGGAGCTGGAAACACCATATATTTT. The chain couples TRBV2 to TRBJ1-3, with D unresolved. Trimming took 7 bases from V and 2 from J, leaving 9 bases between them. This CDR3 region has 13 residues. Germline V gene lookup returns CDR1 SNHLY and CDR2 FYNNEI. Filled out from reference TRBV2 and TRBJ1-3, the complete variable domain reads EPEVTQTPSHQVTQMGQEVILRCVPISNHLYFYWYRQILGQKVEFLVSFYNNEISEKSEIFDDQFSVERPDGSNFTLKIRSTKLEDSAMYFCASMSGAGNTIYFGEGSWLTVV.

V is TRBV9 and J is TRBJ2-1; D ambiguous. CDR3 length equals 14 residues. The V gene's germline CDR1 is SGDLS and CDR2 YYNGEE. Deletions cut 0 bases from V and 6 bases from J, with 10 bases between. Here the CDR3 reads CASSVGRQVNEQFF. The CDR3 DNA reads TGTGCCAGCAGCGTAGGTCGGCAGGTCAATGAGCAGTTCTTC.

The rearrangement joins TRBV19 to TRBJ1-3, with TRBD1 matching over 8 bases. In germline, CDR1 is LNHDA, CDR2 SQIVND (reference sequence). The length of the CDR3 is 15 residues. V lost 1 base to trimming and J lost 8 bases; unmatched junction nucleotides: 7. Written as DNA, the CDR3 is TGTGCCAGTAGTATAGGTCGGGACAGGACCCACACCATATATTTT. Its translation is CASSIGRDRTHTIYF.

The chain has TRBV6-1 and TRBJ1-2; 9 bases match TRBD1. The CDR3 totals 12 residues. CDR1 and CDR2 (germline): MNHNS, SASEGT. V was pared by 5 bases and J by 9 bases, with 4 bases of the junction left unmatched. The CDR3 DNA reads TGTGCCAGCAGTAGGACAGGGGACAGCTACACCTTC. This codes for CASSRTGDSYTF.

CDR3 in amino acids: CASSLLGGALHF. The CDR3 nucleotides read TGTGCCAGCAGTTTGTTGGGAGGGGCCCTCCACTTT. The J gene is TRBJ1-6, the V gene TRBV28, with D perhaps TRBD1 (5 bases). Trimming stripped 3 bases from V and 14 bases from J, with 11 bases between. From germline, CDR1 is MDHEN and CDR2 SYDVKM. The CDR3 consists of 12 residues. The full variable domain, rest sourced from reference TRBV28 and TRBJ1-6, is DVKVTQSSRYLVKRTGEKVFLECVQDMDHENMFWYRQDPGLGLRLIYFSYDVKMKEKGDIPEGYSVSREKKERFSLILESASTNQTSMYLCASSLLGGALHFGNGTRLTVT.

The rearrangement links TRBV11-2 to TRBJ1-2; D is unclear. Germline V gene data show CDR1 as SGHAT and CDR2 as FQNNGV. Trimming shortened V by 1 base and J by 2 bases, and 11 bases separated the two germline ends. The CDR3 spans 15 residues. CDR3 region: CASSLVKSRNYGYTF. DNA for the CDR3: TGTGCCAGCAGCTTAGTAAAGAGTCGGAACTATGGCTACACCTTC.

The J gene is TRBJ1-3, the V gene TRBV7-2; 8 bases match TRBD1. The ends lost 2 bases at V and 4 bases at J; junction bases unmatched: 4. This CDR3 comprises 15 residues. Per the germline V gene, CDR1 is SGHTA and CDR2 is FQGNSA. The DNA for the CDR3 is TGTGCCAGCAGCTTATCAGGGGGCGCCGGAAACACCATATATTTT. It yields the protein CASSLSGGAGNTIYF.

The rearrangement uses TRBV5-1 and TRBJ2-3; possibly TRBD2 for D (5 bases). V was cut by 5 bases and J by 0 bases, with 16 bases left in between. The germline CDR1 and CDR2 sequences are SGHRS and YFSETQ. The CDR3 totals 16 residues. The CDR3 DNA reads TGCGCCAGCAGACGAAATGGATGGACTAGCACAGATACGCAGTATTTT. It codes for CASRRNGWTSTDTQYF.

The V gene is TRBV6-2 or TRBV6-3, the J gene TRBJ2-7; 10 bases line up with TRBD1. The CDR3 consists of 17 residues. The germline gives CDR1 MNHEY, CDR2 SVGEGT. Unmatched junction bases numbered 10, after V lost 2 bases and J lost 3 bases. The CDR3 reads CASSYVEGTGVFYEQYF. Written as DNA, the CDR3 is TGTGCCAGCAGTTACGTGGAAGGGACAGGGGTATTCTACGAGCAGTACTTC.

The chain is built from TRBV29-1 and TRBJ2-1; TRBD2 agrees at 10 bases. The CDR3 spans 16 residues. V lost 4 bases, J lost 10 bases, and 16 bases stayed unmatched. The V gene's germline CDR1 is SQVTM and CDR2 ANQGSEA. CDR3 nucleotide sequence: TGCAGCGTTGGTTTCAGGGGGAGCGGGAGGGCCCAGGAGCAGTTCTTC. Its translation is CSVGFRGSGRAQEQFF.

This clone has a handful of counts. The chain couples TRBV30 to TRBJ2-2; D call uncertain. The CDR3 spans 11 residues. V was pared by 8 bases and J by 1 base, with 5 bases between. Germline V CDR1 and CDR2: GTSNPN, SVGIG (reference sequence). The CDR3 here is CAGGNTGELFF. CDR3 DNA: TGTGCCGGCGGGAACACCGGGGAGCTGTTTTTT.

V usage is TRBV24-1 and J usage is TRBJ1-1; 7 nucleotides agree with TRBD1. The CDR3 is 15 residues long. Trimming removed 5 bases from V and 13 bases from J; junction bases left unmatched: 18. The germline V gene has CDR1 KGHDR and CDR2 SFDVKD. CDR3 sequence: CATSGYRGATPTHFF. CDR3 bases: TGTGCCACCAGTGGGTACAGGGGCGCCACCCCGACGCATTTCTTT.

This chain connects TRBV7-2 to TRBJ2-2; 7 bases align to TRBD1. J gave up 11 bases and V 5 bases, and 8 bases lay outside the gene matches. CDR3 length: 13 amino acids. The germline V gene has CDR1 SGHTA and CDR2 FQGNSA. CDR3 nucleotides: TGTGCCAGCAGCCGAGGGACAGACCGAGAGCTGTTTTTT. Its translation: CASSRGTDRELFF.

This rearrangement joins TRBV5-6 to TRBJ1-2; 7 bases agree with TRBD1. From germline, CDR1 is SGHDT and CDR2 YYEEEE. There are 13 residues in the CDR3. V shed 5 bases, J shed 6 bases, and the junction held 7 bases outside the gene matches. The CDR3 loop reads CASRGTDENGYTF. CDR3 sequence (DNA): TGTGCCAGCAGAGGGACAGATGAAAATGGCTACACCTTC.

This clone came up once. V is TRBV6-5 and J is TRBJ1-2; 7 bases fit TRBD1. This CDR3 is 13 amino acids long. In germline, CDR1 is MNHEY, CDR2 SVGAGI. Trimming took 2 bases from V and 7 from J; bases not matched to a gene: 4. CDR3 sequence: CASSYEGASGYTF. Here the CDR3 DNA reads TGTGCCAGCAGTTACGAGGGGGCGAGTGGCTACACCTTC.